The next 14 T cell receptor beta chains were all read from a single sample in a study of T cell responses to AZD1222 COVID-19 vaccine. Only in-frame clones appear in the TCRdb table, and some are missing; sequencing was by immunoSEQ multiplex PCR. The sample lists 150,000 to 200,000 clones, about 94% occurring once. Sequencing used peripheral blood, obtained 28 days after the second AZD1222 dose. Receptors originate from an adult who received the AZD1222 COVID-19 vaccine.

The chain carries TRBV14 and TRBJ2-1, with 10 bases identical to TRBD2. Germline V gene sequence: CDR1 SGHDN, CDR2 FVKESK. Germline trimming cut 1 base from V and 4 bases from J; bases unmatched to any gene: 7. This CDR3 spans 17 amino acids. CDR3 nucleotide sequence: TGTGCCAGCAGCCAAGTCCCTAGCGGGGGCCTATACAATGAGCAGTTCTTC. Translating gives CASSQVPSGGLYNEQFF.

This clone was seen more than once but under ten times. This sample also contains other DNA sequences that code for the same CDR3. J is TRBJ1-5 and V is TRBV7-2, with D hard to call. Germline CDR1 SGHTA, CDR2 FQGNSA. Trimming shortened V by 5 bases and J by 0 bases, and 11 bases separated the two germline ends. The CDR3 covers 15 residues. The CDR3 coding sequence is TGTGCCAGCAGCCCCCTCCGTGGTAGCAATCAGCCCCAGCATTTT. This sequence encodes CASSPLRGSNQPQHF.

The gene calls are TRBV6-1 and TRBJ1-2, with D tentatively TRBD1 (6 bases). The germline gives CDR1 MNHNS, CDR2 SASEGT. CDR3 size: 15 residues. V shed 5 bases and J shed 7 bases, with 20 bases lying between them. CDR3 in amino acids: CASSHQMDSFGGYTF. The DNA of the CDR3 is TGTGCCAGCAGTCATCAGATGGACAGTTTCGGTGGCTACACCTTC.

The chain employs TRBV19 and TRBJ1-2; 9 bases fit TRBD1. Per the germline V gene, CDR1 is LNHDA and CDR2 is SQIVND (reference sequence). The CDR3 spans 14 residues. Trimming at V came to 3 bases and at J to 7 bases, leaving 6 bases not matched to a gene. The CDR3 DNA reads TGTGCCAGTAGTATTGAACAGGGGGCTGCTGGCTACACCTTC. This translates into CASSIEQGAAGYTF.

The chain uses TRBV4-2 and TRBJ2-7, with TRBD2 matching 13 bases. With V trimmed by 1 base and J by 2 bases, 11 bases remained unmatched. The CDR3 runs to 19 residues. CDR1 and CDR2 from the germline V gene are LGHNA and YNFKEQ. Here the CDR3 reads CASSQGPAGLAGAPYEQYF. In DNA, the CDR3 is TGTGCCAGCAGCCAAGGCCCCGCCGGACTAGCGGGGGCCCCCTACGAGCAGTACTTC.

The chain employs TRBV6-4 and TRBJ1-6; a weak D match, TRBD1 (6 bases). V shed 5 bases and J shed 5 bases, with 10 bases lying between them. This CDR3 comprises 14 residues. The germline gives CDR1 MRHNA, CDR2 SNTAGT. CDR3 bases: TGTGCCAGCAGTAGTGGACAGAATAATTCACCCCTCCACTTT. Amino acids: CASSSGQNNSPLHF.

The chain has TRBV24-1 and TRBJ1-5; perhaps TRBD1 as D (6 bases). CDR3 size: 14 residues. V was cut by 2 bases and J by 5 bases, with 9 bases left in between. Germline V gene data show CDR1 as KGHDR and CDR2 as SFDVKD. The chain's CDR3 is CATSDSGHDQPQHF. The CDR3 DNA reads TGTGCCACCAGTGATTCGGGACATGATCAGCCCCAGCATTTT.

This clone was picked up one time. DNA for the CDR3: TGTGCCAGCAGTGACCCCGGGACTAGCGGGGTCGGCGAGCAGTACTTC. This translates into CASSDPGTSGVGEQYF. The chain recombines TRBV6-1 with TRBJ2-7, with 13 bases lining up with TRBD2. The CDR3 contains 16 residues. Germline V CDR1 and CDR2: MNHNS, SASEGT. The junction had 8 bases not matched to a gene; V was cut back by 3 bases and J by 6 bases.

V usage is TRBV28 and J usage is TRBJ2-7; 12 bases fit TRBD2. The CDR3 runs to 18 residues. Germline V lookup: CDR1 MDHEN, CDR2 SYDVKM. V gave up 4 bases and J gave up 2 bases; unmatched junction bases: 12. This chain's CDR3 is CASSSYTSGGPVPYEQYF. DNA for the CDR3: TGTGCCAGCAGTTCTTATACTAGCGGGGGGCCCGTCCCCTACGAGCAGTACTTC.

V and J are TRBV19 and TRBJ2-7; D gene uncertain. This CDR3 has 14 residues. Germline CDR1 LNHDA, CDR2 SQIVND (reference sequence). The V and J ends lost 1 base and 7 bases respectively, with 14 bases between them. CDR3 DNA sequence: TGTGCCAGTAGTATAGGCCACCCCCTGGGGGAGCAGTACTTC. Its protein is CASSIGHPLGEQYF.

CDR3 sequence (DNA): TGCAGTGCTAGTTGGCCTTACAGGGGAGGCGAGCAGTACTTC. Encoded protein: CSASWPYRGGEQYF. The J gene is TRBJ2-7, the V gene TRBV20-1; tentative D call: TRBD1 (7 bases). Trimming took off 3 bases at V and 6 bases at J, with 18 bases between the two ends. CDR3 length equals 14 residues. The germline CDR1 and CDR2 sequences are DFQATT and SNEGSKA (reference sequence).

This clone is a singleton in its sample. The CDR3 region is CASSPRGVNTEAFF. As DNA, the CDR3 is TGTGCCAGCAGCCCCAGGGGCGTTAACACTGAAGCTTTCTTT. V and J are TRBV6-5 and TRBJ1-1; tentative D call: TRBD1 (6 bases). V shed 6 bases and J shed 2 bases, with 13 bases lying between them. This CDR3 is built from 14 residues. From germline, CDR1 is MNHEY and CDR2 SVGAGI.

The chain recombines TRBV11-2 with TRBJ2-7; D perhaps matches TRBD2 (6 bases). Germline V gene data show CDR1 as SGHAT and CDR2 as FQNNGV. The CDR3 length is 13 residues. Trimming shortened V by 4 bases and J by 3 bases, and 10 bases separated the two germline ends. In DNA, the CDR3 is TGTGCCAGCAGCTGGGAGGAAGGCTACGAGCAGTACTTC. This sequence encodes CASSWEEGYEQYF.

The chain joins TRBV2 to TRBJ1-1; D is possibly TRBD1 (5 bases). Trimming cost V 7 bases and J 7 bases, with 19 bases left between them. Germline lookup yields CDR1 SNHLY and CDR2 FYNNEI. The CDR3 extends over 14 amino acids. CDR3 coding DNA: TGTGCCAGCACCCTGACGGGGGGGGTAGGTGAAGCTTTCTTT. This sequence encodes CASTLTGGVGEAFF.